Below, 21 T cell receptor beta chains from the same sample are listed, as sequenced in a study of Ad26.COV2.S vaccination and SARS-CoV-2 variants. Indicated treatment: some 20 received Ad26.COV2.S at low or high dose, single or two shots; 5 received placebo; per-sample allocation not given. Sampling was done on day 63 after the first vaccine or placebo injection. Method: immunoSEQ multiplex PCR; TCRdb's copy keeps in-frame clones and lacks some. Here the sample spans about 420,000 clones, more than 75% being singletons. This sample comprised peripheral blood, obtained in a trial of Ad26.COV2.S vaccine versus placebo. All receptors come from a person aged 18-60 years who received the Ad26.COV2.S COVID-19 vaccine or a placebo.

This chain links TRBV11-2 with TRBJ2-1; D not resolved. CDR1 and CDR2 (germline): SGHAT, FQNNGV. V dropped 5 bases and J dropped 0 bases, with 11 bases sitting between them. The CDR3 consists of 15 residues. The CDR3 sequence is CASSLSYSSYNEQFF. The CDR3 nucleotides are TGTGCCAGCAGCCTATCGTACAGCTCCTACAATGAGCAGTTCTTC. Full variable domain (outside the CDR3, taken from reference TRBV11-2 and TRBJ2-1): EAGVAQSPRYKIIEKRQSVAFWCNPISGHATLYWYQQILGQGPKLLIQFQNNGVVDDSQLPKDRFSAERLKGVDSTLKIQPAKLEDSAVYLCASSLSYSSYNEQFFGPGTRLTVL.

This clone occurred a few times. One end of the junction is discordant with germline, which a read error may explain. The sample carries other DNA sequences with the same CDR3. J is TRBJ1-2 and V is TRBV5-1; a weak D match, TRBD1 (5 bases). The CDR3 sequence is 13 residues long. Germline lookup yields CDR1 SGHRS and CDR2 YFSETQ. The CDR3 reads CASRLARDYGYTF. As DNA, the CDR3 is TGCGCCAGCAGATTGGCCAGGGACTATGGCTACACCTTC.

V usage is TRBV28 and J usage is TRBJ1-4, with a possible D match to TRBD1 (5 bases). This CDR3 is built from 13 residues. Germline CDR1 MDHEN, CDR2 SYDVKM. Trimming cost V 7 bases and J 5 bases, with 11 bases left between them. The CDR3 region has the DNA TGTGCCAGCATGTGGGGGTTGAATGAAAAACTGTTTTTT. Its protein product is CASMWGLNEKLFF.

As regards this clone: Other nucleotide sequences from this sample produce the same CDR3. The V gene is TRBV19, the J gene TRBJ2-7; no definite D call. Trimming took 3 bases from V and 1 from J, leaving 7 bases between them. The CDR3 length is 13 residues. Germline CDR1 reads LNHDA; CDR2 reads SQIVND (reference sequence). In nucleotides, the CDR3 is TGTGCCAGTAGTATTCCGGGTTCCTACGAGCAGTACTTC. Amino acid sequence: CASSIPGSYEQYF.

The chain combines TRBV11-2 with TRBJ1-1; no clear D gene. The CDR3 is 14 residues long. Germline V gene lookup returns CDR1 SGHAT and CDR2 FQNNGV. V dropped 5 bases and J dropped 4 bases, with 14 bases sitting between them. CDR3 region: CASSTDPRRTEAFF. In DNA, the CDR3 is TGTGCCAGCAGCACGGACCCGCGGCGCACTGAAGCTTTCTTT.

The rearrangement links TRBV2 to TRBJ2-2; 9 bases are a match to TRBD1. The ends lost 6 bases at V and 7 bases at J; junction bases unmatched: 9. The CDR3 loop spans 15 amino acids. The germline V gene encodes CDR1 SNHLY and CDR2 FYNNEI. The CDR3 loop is CASRANRGLGGELFF. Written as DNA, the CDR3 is TGTGCCAGCAGGGCAAACAGGGGGCTGGGCGGGGAGCTGTTTTTT. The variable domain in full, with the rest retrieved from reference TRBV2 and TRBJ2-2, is EPEVTQTPSHQVTQMGQEVILRCVPISNHLYFYWYRQILGQKVEFLVSFYNNEISEKSEIFDDQFSVERPDGSNFTLKIRSTKLEDSAMYFCASRANRGLGGELFFGEGSRLTVL.

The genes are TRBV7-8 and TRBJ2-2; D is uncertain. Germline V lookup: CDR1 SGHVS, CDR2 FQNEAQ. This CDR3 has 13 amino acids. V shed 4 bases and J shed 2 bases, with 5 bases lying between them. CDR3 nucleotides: TGTGCCAGCAGCTCTTTAAACACCGGGGAGCTGTTTTTT. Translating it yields CASSSLNTGELFF.

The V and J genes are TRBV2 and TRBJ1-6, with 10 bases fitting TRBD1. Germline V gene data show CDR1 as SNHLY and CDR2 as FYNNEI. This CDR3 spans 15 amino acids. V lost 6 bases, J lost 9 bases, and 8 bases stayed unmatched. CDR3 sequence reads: CASRNDRGHSSPLHF. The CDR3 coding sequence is TGTGCCAGCAGGAACGACAGGGGGCACAGTTCACCCCTCCACTTT.

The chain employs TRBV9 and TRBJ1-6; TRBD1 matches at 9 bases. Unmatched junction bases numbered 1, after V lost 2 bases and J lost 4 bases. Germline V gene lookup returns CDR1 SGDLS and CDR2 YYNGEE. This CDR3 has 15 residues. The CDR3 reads CASSVGTGYNSPLHF. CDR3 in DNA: TGTGCCAGCAGCGTTGGGACAGGGTATAATTCACCCCTCCACTTT.

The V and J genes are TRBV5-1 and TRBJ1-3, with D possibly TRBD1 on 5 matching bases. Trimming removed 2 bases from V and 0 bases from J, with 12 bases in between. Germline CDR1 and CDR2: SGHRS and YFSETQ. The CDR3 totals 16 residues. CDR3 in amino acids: CASSFGDGNSGNTIYF. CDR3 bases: TGCGCCAGCAGCTTTGGGGACGGCAACTCTGGAAACACCATATATTTT.

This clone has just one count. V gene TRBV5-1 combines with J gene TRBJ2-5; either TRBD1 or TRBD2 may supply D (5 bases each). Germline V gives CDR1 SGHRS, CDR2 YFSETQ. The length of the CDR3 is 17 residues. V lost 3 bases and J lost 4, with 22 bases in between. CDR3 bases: TGCGCCAGCAGCTCCGTGTACGGGGACGGGGCAACAGAGACCCAGTACTTC. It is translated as CASSSVYGDGATETQYF. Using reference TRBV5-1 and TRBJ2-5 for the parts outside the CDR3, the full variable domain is KAGVTQTPRYLIKTRGQQVTLSCSPISGHRSVSWYQQTPGQGLQFLFEYFSETQRNKGNFPGRFSGRQFSNSRSEMNVSTLELGDSALYLCASSSVYGDGATETQYFGPGTRLLVL.

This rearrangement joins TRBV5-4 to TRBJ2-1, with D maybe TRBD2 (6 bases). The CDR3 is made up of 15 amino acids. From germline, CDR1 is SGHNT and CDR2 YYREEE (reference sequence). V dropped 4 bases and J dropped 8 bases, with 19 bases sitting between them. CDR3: CASSRRASSAHEQFF. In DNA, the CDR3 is TGTGCCAGCAGCCGGAGGGCTAGTAGCGCCCATGAGCAGTTCTTC.

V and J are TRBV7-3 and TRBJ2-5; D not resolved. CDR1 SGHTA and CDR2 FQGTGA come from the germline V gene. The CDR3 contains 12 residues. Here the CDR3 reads CGRRGGQETQYF. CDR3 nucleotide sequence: TGTGGTCGCCGAGGTGGACAAGAGACCCAGTACTTC. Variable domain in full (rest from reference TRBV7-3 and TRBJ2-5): GAGVSQTPSNKVTEKGKYVELRCDPISGHTALYWYRQSLGQGPEFLIYFQGTGAADDSGLPNDRFFAVRPEGSVSTLKIQRTERGDSAVYLCGRRGGQETQYFGPGTRLLVL.

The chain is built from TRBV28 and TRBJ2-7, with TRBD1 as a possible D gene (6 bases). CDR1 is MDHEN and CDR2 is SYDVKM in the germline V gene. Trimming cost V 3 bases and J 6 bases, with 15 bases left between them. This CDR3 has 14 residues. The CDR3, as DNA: TGTGCCAGCAGTTTCCCAGGGGCGCTGCGCGAGCAGTACTTC. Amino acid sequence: CASSFPGALREQYF.

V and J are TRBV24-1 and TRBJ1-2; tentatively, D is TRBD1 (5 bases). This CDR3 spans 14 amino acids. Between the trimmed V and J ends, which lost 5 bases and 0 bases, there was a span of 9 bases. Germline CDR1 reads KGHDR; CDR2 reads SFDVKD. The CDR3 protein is CATSVGTTNYGYTF. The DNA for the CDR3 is TGTGCCACCAGTGTTGGGACGACTAACTATGGCTACACCTTC.

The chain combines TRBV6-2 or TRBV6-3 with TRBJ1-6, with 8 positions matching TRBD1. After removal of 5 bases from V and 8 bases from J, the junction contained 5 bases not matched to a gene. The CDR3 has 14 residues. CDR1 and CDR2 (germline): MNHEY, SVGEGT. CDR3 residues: CASSEGQVYSPLHF. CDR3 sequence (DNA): TGTGCCAGCAGTGAGGGACAGGTCTATTCACCCCTCCACTTT.

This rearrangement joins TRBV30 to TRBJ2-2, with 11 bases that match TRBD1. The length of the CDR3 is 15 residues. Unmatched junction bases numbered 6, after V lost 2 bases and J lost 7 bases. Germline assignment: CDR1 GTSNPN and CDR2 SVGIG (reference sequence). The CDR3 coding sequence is TGTGCCTGGAGTATCGGACAGGGGGCAGGCGGGGAGCTGTTTTTT. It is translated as CAWSIGQGAGGELFF.

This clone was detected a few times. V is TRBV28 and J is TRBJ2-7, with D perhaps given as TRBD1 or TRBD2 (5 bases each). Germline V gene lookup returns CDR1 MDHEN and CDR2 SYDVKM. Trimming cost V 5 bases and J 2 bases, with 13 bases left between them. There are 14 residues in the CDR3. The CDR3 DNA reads TGTGCCAGCAGTACCTCGGGGCCCCCCTACGAGCAGTACTTC. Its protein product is CASSTSGPPYEQYF.

The CDR3 DNA reads as TGTGCCAGCTCAGCGGCAGGGAATCAGCCCCAGCATTTT. This encodes CASSAAGNQPQHF. V is TRBV18 and J is TRBJ1-5; D is perhaps TRBD1 (5 bases). Trimming took 5 bases from V and 4 from J, leaving 9 bases between them. CDR1 and CDR2 from the germline V gene are KGHSH and LQKENI. The CDR3 spans 13 residues.

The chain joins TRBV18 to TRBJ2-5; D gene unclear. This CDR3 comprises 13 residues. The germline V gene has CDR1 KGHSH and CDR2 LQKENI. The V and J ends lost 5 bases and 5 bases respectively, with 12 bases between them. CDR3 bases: TGTGCCAGCTCATTTGGGATCGATGAGACCCAGTACTTC. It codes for CASSFGIDETQYF.

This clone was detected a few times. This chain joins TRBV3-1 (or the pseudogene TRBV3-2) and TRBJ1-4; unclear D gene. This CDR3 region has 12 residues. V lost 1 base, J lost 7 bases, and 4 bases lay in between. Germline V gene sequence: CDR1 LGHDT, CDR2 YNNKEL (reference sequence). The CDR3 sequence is CASSQVREKLFF. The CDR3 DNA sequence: TGTGCCAGCAGCCAAGTGCGTGAAAAACTGTTTTTT.